This T cell receptor beta chain was identified in a study of CD8 T cells in ankylosing spondylitis. This clonotype showed up many times. CDR3 length equals 16 residues. CDR1 is SGDLS and CDR2 is YYNGEE in the germline V gene. V shed 3 bases, J shed 0 bases, and the junction held 5 bases outside the gene matches. TCRdb reanalysed the 5' RACE reads using MiXCR and keeps one entry per CDR3 protein. In the table there are 40,000 to 50,000 distinct CDR3 sequences, roughly 2.5% of which are singletons. The sample taken for sequencing was blood, either unsorted or a sorted T cell fraction (not recorded which). The sequence came from a male donor with ankylosing spondylitis or in good health (not recorded which). The genes are TRBV9 and TRBJ2-1; 8 bases agree with TRBD2. In DNA, the CDR3 is TGTGCCAGCAGCGGGTATAGCGGGACCTCCTACAATGAGCAGTTCTTC. Residues: CASSGYSGTSYNEQFF.